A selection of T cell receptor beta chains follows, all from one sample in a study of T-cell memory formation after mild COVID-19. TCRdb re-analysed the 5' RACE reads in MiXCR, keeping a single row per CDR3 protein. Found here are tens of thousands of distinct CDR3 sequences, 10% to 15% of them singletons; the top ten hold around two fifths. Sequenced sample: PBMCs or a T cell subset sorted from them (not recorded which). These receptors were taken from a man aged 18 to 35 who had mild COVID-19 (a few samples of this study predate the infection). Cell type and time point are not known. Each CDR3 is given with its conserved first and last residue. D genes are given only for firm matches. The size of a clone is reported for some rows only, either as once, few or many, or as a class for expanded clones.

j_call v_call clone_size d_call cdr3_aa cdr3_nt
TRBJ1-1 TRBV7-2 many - CASSISPGYRLTEAFF TGTGCCAGCAGCATTTCTCCTGGATATAGACTCACTGAAGCTTTCTTT
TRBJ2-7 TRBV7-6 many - CASSPSRLNEQYF TGTGCCAGCAGCCCCAGTCGGCTTAACGAGCAGTACTTC
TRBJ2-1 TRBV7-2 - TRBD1 CASRGDSYNEQFF TGTGCCAGCAGGGGGGACAGTTACAATGAGCAGTTCTTC
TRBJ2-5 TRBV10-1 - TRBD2 CASSDSTSGGHQETQYF TGCGCCAGCAGTGACTCAACTAGCGGGGGGCACCAAGAGACCCAGTACTTC
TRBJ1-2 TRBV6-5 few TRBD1 CASSYRRDRLNYGYTF TGTGCCAGCAGTTACCGCCGGGACAGGCTTAACTATGGCTACACCTTC
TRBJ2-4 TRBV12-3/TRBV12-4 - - CASSLSGLNIQYF TGTGCCAGCAGTTTAAGCGGGTTAAACATTCAGTACTTC
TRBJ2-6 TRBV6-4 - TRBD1 CASSDGTGEGANVLTF TGTGCCAGCAGTGACGGGACAGGGGAAGGGGCCAACGTCCTGACTTTC
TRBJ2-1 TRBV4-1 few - CASSQEARINEQFF TGCGCCAGCAGCCAAGAGGCACGGATCAATGAGCAGTTCTTC
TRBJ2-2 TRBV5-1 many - CASSTQNPNTGELFF TGCGCCAGCAGTACTCAAAACCCGAACACCGGGGAGCTGTTTTTT
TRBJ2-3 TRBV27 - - CASSHLDITDTQYF TGTGCCAGCAGTCATTTAGACATCACAGATACGCAGTATTTT